The 27 T cell receptor beta chains presented below share a single source sample, sequenced in a study of prognosis after radiotherapy for stage I lung cancer. From genomic DNA, two-round multiplex PCR was used to amplify TCR beta CDR3. Primers targeting each individual TRBV and TRBJ gene were applied in first-round PCR. One entry per CDR3 protein, called by TCRdb with MiXCR from the multiplex PCR reads. Counted here are about 14,000 distinct CDR3 sequences, roughly a quarter occurring once; the ten biggest clones make up approximately 10%. Source: PBMCs, taken before or after stereotactic body radiation therapy (not recorded which). These receptors all come from a donor at least 50 years old with non-small cell lung cancer.

The rearrangement uses TRBV6-5 and TRBJ2-7, with a possible D match to TRBD1 (6 bases). Germline lookup yields CDR1 MNHEY and CDR2 SVGAGI. V shed 1 base and J shed 6 bases, with 22 bases lying between them. The CDR3 is 17 amino acids. The CDR3 protein is CASSYLNQDLWGLEQYF. CDR3 nucleotides: TGTGCCAGCAGTTACTTAAACCAGGACCTTTGGGGGCTCGAGCAGTACTTC.

This clonotype was found many times. J is TRBJ2-5 and V is TRBV5-1, with a possible D match to TRBD2 (8 bases). CDR1 SGHRS and CDR2 YFSETQ come from the germline V gene. Deletions cut 7 bases from V and 5 bases from J, with 18 bases between. The CDR3 has 14 amino acids. CDR3 amino acids: CASGGVAGQETQYF. Written as DNA, the CDR3 is TGCGCCAGCGGGGGGGTAGCGGGACAGGAGACCCAGTACTTC.

This clonotype showed up just a few times. This may be a read error, as it is one base from a much larger clone. The chain combines TRBV20-1 with TRBJ2-7, with TRBD2 identical over 14 bases. The CDR3 loop spans 15 amino acids. The germline gives CDR1 DFQATT, CDR2 SNEGSKA (reference sequence). J gave up 5 bases and V 0 bases, and 3 bases lay outside the gene matches. The CDR3: CSARDPGLAGDEQYF. CDR3 DNA: TGCAGTGCTAGAGATCCGGGACTAGCGGGAGACGAGCAGTACTTC.

This clonotype was seen many times. The chain combines TRBV3-1 with TRBJ2-6; no reliable D call. Germline CDR1 is LGHDT and CDR2 is YNNKEL (reference sequence). CDR3 length equals 15 residues. V was pared by 4 bases and J by 1 base, with 8 bases between. The CDR3: CASSRQGSGANVLTF. The CDR3 coding sequence is TGTGCCAGCAGCCGACAAGGGTCTGGGGCCAACGTCCTGACTTTC. Based on the CDR3 plus reference TRBV3-1 and TRBJ2-6, the full variable domain is DTAVSQTPKYLVTQMGNDKSIKCEQNLGHDTMYWYKQDSKKFLKIMFSYNNKELIINETVPNRFSPKSPDKAHLNLHINSLELGDSAVYFCASSRQGSGANVLTFGAGSRLTVL.

The V gene is TRBV24-1, the J gene TRBJ2-5, with D possibly being TRBD2 (6 bases). Germline values: CDR1 KGHDR, CDR2 SFDVKD. There are 16 residues in the CDR3. V was cut by 4 bases and J by 2 bases, with 16 bases left in between. The CDR3 is CATSERTKKMQETQYF. The CDR3 nucleotides are TGTGCCACCAGTGAGCGGACTAAGAAAATGCAAGAGACCCAGTACTTC.

This clonotype was picked up many times. This chain joins TRBV9 and TRBJ2-7; TRBD2 matches at 9 bases. CDR3 length: 13 amino acids. Germline V CDR1 and CDR2: SGDLS, YYNGEE. With 7 bases clipped from V and 4 bases from J, the junction kept 6 bases outside the gene matches. CDR3 in amino acids: CASGGTSRYEQYF. The CDR3 DNA follows: TGTGCCAGCGGAGGGACTAGCAGGTACGAGCAGTACTTC.

At least ten counts were recorded for this clonotype. The J gene is TRBJ2-5, the V gene TRBV18, with 10 bases matching TRBD2. The V gene end was trimmed by 2 bases and the J gene end by 5 bases; junction bases not matched to a gene: 5. CDR1 and CDR2 (germline): KGHSH, LQKENI. The CDR3 extends over 15 amino acids. CDR3 region: CASSPEREGRETQYF. The CDR3 coding sequence is TGTGCCAGCTCACCAGAGCGGGAGGGCCGGGAGACCCAGTACTTC.

This clonotype is judged medium-sized. The chain couples TRBV6-1 to TRBJ2-7, with D perhaps matching TRBD1 or TRBD2 (5 bases each). The germline V gene encodes CDR1 MNHNS and CDR2 SASEGT. Trimming removed 5 bases at V and 3 bases at J, with 11 bases between. The CDR3 is 13 residues long. As DNA, the CDR3 is TGTGCCAGCAGTTATGGGGGATTCTACGAGCAGTACTTC. Its protein product is CASSYGGFYEQYF.

This clonotype was seen at least ten times. The rearrangement joins TRBV4-1 to TRBJ1-3; maybe TRBD1 (5 bases). Looked up from germline, CDR1 is MGHRA and CDR2 is YSYEKL. The CDR3 contains 18 residues. V was pared by 1 base and J by 2 bases, with 18 bases between. As DNA, the CDR3 is TGCGCCAGCAGCCAAGGACCGGGGTACGGGGGGACTGGAAACACCATATATTTT. Translating gives CASSQGPGYGGTGNTIYF.

There are many counts of this clonotype. The chain recombines TRBV19 with TRBJ1-1; 10 bases map to TRBD1. In germline, CDR1 is LNHDA, CDR2 SQIVND (reference sequence). This CDR3 comprises 16 residues. V lost 3 bases and J lost 1; bases outside the gene matches: 5. For the CDR3, the DNA is TGTGCCAGTAGTATTCGGGGACAGGGGAGGAACACTGAAGCTTTCTTT. Translated: CASSIRGQGRNTEAFF.

This clonotype is deemed medium-sized. The rearrangement links TRBV7-8 to TRBJ2-7; perhaps D is TRBD1 or TRBD2 (5 bases each). CDR3 size: 14 residues. From germline, CDR1 is SGHVS and CDR2 FQNEAQ. V lost 2 bases, J lost 4 bases, and 12 bases lay in between. For the CDR3, the DNA is TGTGCCAGCAGCTTACGGGACGGACCTTACGAGCAGTACTTC. It specifies CASSLRDGPYEQYF. Complete variable domain (other parts from reference TRBV7-8 and TRBJ2-7): GAGVSQSPRYKVAKRGQDVALRCDPISGHVSLFWYQQALGQGPEFLTYFQNEAQLDKSGLPSDRFFAERPEGSVSTLKIQRTQQEDSAVYLCASSLRDGPYEQYFGPGTRLTVT.

In regard to this clonotype: A read error likely explains this, since a far larger clone differs by one base. This chain joins TRBV6-4 and TRBJ2-7, with D unresolved. Germline V CDR1 and CDR2: MRHNA, SNTAGT. The CDR3 covers 12 residues. Trimming pared 5 bases from V and 10 bases from J, leaving 15 bases between. CDR3 DNA: TGTGCCAGCAGTTACGGAGTCGGCGATCAGTACTTC. It yields the protein CASSYGVGDQYF.

This clonotype was recorded at least ten times. The J gene is TRBJ1-5, the V gene TRBV18, with 7 bases fitting TRBD1. After removal of 3 bases from V and 5 bases from J, the junction contained 1 base not matched to a gene. This CDR3 spans 13 amino acids. Germline V gene sequence: CDR1 KGHSH, CDR2 LQKENI. CDR3 residues: CASSPDRDQPQHF. The CDR3 DNA reads TGTGCCAGCTCACCCGACAGGGATCAGCCCCAGCATTTT.

This clonotype came up many times. The chain couples TRBV9 to TRBJ2-3; D is unclear. The CDR3 contains 16 residues. The V gene's germline CDR1 is SGDLS and CDR2 YYNGEE. V gave up 0 bases and J gave up 0 bases, with 11 bases separating them. CDR3 amino acids: CASSVGGGSSTDTQYF. CDR3 nucleotides: TGTGCCAGCAGCGTAGGAGGCGGAAGTAGCACAGATACGCAGTATTTT. Using reference TRBV9 and TRBJ2-3 for the parts outside the CDR3, the full variable domain is DSGVTQTPKHLITATGQRVTLRCSPRSGDLSVYWYQQSLDQGLQFLIQYYNGEERAKGNILERFSAQQFPDLHSELNLSSLELGDSALYFCASSVGGGSSTDTQYFGPGTRLTVL.

This clonotype was observed many times. The gene calls are TRBV9 and TRBJ2-7; perhaps TRBD1 as D (5 bases). Trimming stripped 1 base from V and 2 bases from J, with 16 bases between. The V gene's germline CDR1 is SGDLS and CDR2 YYNGEE. CDR3 length: 16 amino acids. Here the CDR3 reads CASSVQPHLQAYEQYF. The CDR3 DNA reads as TGTGCCAGCAGCGTACAACCACACCTACAGGCCTACGAGCAGTACTTC.

In its sample, this clonotype ranks as medium-sized. This chain joins TRBV12-3 or TRBV12-4 and TRBJ2-1; TRBD2 might be the D (7 bases). V lost 8 bases, J lost 10 bases, and 12 bases lay in between. The CDR3 has 11 amino acids. The CDR3 bases are TGTGCCAGCGGGGGGGCCGGAGAGCAGTTCTTC. Translation gives CASGGAGEQFF.

A note on this clonotype: A much larger clone differs by one base, so this may be a read error. The conserved closing phenylalanine or tryptophan is absent in this CDR3, likely reflecting a read error. The CDR3 nucleotides read TGCAGCGTTGAAGGGGTGGTAACTAGCGGGAGGGAAGATGAGCAGTTCTCC. Encoded protein: CSVEGVVTSGREDEQFS. The chain uses TRBV29-1 and TRBJ2-1; TRBD2 matches 13 bases. Per germline, CDR1 SQVTM and CDR2 ANQGSEA. V shed 1 base and J 8 bases; nucleotides not matched to a gene: 11. The CDR3 covers 17 residues.

This clonotype is medium-sized in the sample. The gene calls are TRBV12-3 or TRBV12-4 and TRBJ2-5, with D possibly called TRBD1 or TRBD2 (5 bases each). Deletions cut 3 bases from V and 6 bases from J, with 14 bases between. The CDR3 length is 14 residues. The CDR3, as DNA: TGTGCCAGCAGTTTGGGGACGGTCTTGAAGACCCAGTACTTC. Protein product: CASSLGTVLKTQYF.

CDR3 residues: CASSLTQGAGTRELFF. CDR3 bases: TGTGCCAGCAGTTTAACCCAGGGTGCGGGAACCAGGGAGCTGTTTTTT. The rearrangement uses TRBV28 and TRBJ2-2, with D maybe TRBD2 (6 bases). The CDR3 is 16 residues long. Between the trimmed V and J ends, which lost 2 bases and 9 bases, there was a span of 19 bases. Germline values: CDR1 MDHEN, CDR2 SYDVKM.

This clonotype was seen ten or more times. DNA of the CDR3: TGTGCCAGCAGTTCCCGGCCGGCGGGGCCGCGGACCCAGTACTTC. This gives the protein CASSSRPAGPRTQYF. The chain links TRBV28 to TRBJ2-5, with D tentatively TRBD2 (6 bases). Per germline, CDR1 MDHEN and CDR2 SYDVKM. V lost 4 bases, J lost 7 bases, and 19 bases lay in between. The CDR3 has 15 amino acids.

This clonotype was detected ten times or more. This chain links TRBV5-5 with TRBJ1-2; D possibly corresponds to TRBD1 (5 bases). CDR1 and CDR2 (germline): SGHKS, YYEKEE (reference sequence). The CDR3 runs 15 residues. V lost 4 bases, J lost 8 bases, and 21 bases lay in between. This chain's CDR3 is CASSLNLGTWRGYTF. Here the CDR3 DNA reads TGTGCCAGCAGCCTAAATTTGGGGACTTGGCGGGGCTACACCTTC.

Many counts were recorded for this clonotype. The CDR3 spells CASSGGNEQFF. CDR3 nucleotide sequence: TGTGCCAGCAGCGGGGGGAATGAGCAGTTCTTC. The V and J genes are TRBV7-9 and TRBJ2-1; TRBD2 might be the D (6 bases). CDR1 is SEHNR and CDR2 is FQNEAQ in the germline V gene (reference sequence). The length of the CDR3 is 11 residues. V was shortened by 5 bases and J by 7 bases, with 6 bases between the two germline ends.

On this clonotype itself: The junction differs from germline at one of its ends, possibly a read error. J is TRBJ1-6 and V is TRBV19; D possibly corresponds to TRBD1 (5 bases). Germline CDR1 reads LNHDA; CDR2 reads SQIVND (reference sequence). CDR3 size: 19 residues. CDR3 sequence: CASSCQLVGGISYNPPLHF. CDR3 DNA: TGTGCCAGTAGTTGTCAGTTGGTGGGGGGGATCTCCTATAATCCACCCCTCCACTTT.

This clonotype was found many times. This CDR3 is CASSPRVGGLAAYEQYF. CDR3 DNA: TGTGCCAGCAGCCCCCGCGTCGGTGGACTAGCCGCCTACGAGCAGTACTTC. V gene TRBV7-2 combines with J gene TRBJ2-7; 8 nucleotides match TRBD2. The germline V gene has CDR1 SGHTA and CDR2 FQGNSA. V lost 5 bases to trimming and J lost 2 bases; unmatched junction nucleotides: 14. The CDR3 loop spans 17 amino acids.

Notes on this clonotype: This is likely an artifact of a read error, given a far larger clone one base away. The rearrangement joins TRBV6-4 to TRBJ1-1; the match to TRBD1 covers 7 bases. The V and J ends lost 5 bases and 4 bases, in that order; junction bases with no gene match: 16. The CDR3 has 17 amino acids. Germline V gives CDR1 MRHNA, CDR2 SNTAGT. The CDR3 loop reads CASSYLQGRTLVTEAFF. The CDR3 region has the DNA TGTGCCAGCAGTTATCTACAGGGGCGAACCCTGGTCACTGAAGCTTTCTTT.

This chain uses TRBV15 with TRBJ1-5; D gene ambiguous. CDR1 and CDR2 (germline): LNHNV, YYDKDF (reference sequence). CDR3 length: 13 amino acids. Trimming removed 1 base from V and 7 bases from J, with 8 bases in between. This chain's CDR3 is CATSRGKSQPQHF. For the CDR3, the DNA is TGTGCCACCAGCAGAGGCAAAAGCCAGCCCCAGCATTTT.

On this clonotype itself: At one of its ends the junction is not consistent with the germline gene, which may arise from a read error. This chain uses TRBV7-2 with TRBJ2-7, with D possibly TRBD1 on 6 matching bases. Germline values: CDR1 SGHTA, CDR2 FQGNSA. This CDR3 spans 12 amino acids. The chain's CDR3 is CASSLVKGEQHF. CDR3 sequence (DNA): TGTGCCAGCAGCTTAGTAAAGGGGGAACAGCACTTC.